Listed here are 10 T cell receptor beta chains from one sample, sequenced in a study of T cell responses to AZD1222 COVID-19 vaccine. Assay: immunoSEQ multiplex PCR; the TCRdb copy retains only in-frame clones and omits some. Among 80,000 to 130,000 clones listed, roughly nine tenths were seen once. This specimen consisted of peripheral blood, obtained on day 0 of AZD1222 vaccination. The receptors come from an adult in good health.

The sample holds a few counts of this clone. The genes are TRBV28 and TRBJ1-2, with TRBD1 matching over 12 bases. Germline V CDR1 and CDR2: MDHEN, SYDVKM. CDR3 length: 18 amino acids. Unmatched junction bases numbered 11, after V lost 5 bases and J lost 1 base. The CDR3 nucleotides are TGTGCCAGCAGTCAGAGGGACAGGGGGCGCGGGTTTAACTATGGCTACACCTTC. As protein: CASSQRDRGRGFNYGYTF.

V usage is TRBV5-1 and J usage is TRBJ1-3; TRBD1 might be the D (5 bases). V shed 1 base and J shed 0 bases, with 8 bases lying between them. From germline, CDR1 is SGHRS and CDR2 YFSETQ. The CDR3 runs to 15 residues. The CDR3 loop is CASSLTGVSGNTIYF. The DNA of the CDR3 is TGCGCCAGCAGCTTGACAGGAGTCTCTGGAAACACCATATATTTT.

The chain is built from TRBV2 and TRBJ1-5, with 8 bases lining up with TRBD1. CDR3 length: 14 residues. CDR1 and CDR2 from the germline V gene are SNHLY and FYNNEI. V shed 9 bases and J 4 bases; nucleotides not matched to a gene: 8. The CDR3 nucleotides read TGTGCCAGTCAATGGACAGGGCCTAATCAGCCCCAGCATTTT. This sequence encodes CASQWTGPNQPQHF.

This rearrangement joins TRBV6-5 to TRBJ1-6, with 10 bases identical to TRBD1. The CDR3 sequence is 15 residues long. V was clipped by 6 bases and J by 7 bases; unmatched bases: 6. The V gene's germline CDR1 is MNHEY and CDR2 SVGAGI. The CDR3 here is CASRATGGGNSPLHF. The CDR3 nucleotides read TGTGCCAGCAGGGCGACAGGGGGCGGGAATTCACCCCTCCACTTT.

The chain carries TRBV5-1 and TRBJ1-2; D remains ambiguous. The CDR3 spans 16 residues. CDR1 is SGHRS and CDR2 is YFSETQ in the germline V gene. Trimming cost V 0 bases and J 4 bases, with 16 bases left between them. Written as DNA, the CDR3 is TGCGCCAGCAGCTTGGCAACGGGGTATGATCCCTATGGCTACACCTTC. Translation gives CASSLATGYDPYGYTF.

This chain joins TRBV6-1 and TRBJ1-3; 7 nucleotides match TRBD1. The CDR3 spans 15 residues. The V gene end was trimmed by 2 bases and the J gene end by 3 bases; junction bases not matched to a gene: 4. Germline-derived CDR1 and CDR2 are MNHNS and SASEGT. The CDR3 DNA is TGTGCCAGCAGTGAATTTCCAGGGGGTGGAAACACCATATATTTT. Encoded protein: CASSEFPGGGNTIYF.

This chain connects TRBV28 to TRBJ1-1; D is unclear. V was cut by 5 bases and J by 2 bases, with 6 bases left in between. The CDR3 is 12 amino acids. Germline V gene sequence: CDR1 MDHEN, CDR2 SYDVKM. The CDR3 sequence is CASSTGNTEAFF. The CDR3 region has the DNA TGTGCCAGCAGTACCGGCAACACTGAAGCTTTCTTT.

As to this clone: The junction shows a germline mismatch at one end, possibly a read error. J is TRBJ2-2 and V is TRBV28, with a tentative D call TRBD2 (5 bases). The germline gives CDR1 MDHEN, CDR2 SYDVKM. The CDR3 length is 12 residues. CDR3 sequence reads: CLVRGNTGELFF. CDR3 bases: TGCCTAGTTCGGGGGAACACCGGGGAGCTGTTTTTT.

V and J are TRBV29-1 and TRBJ2-7; 11 nucleotides line up with TRBD1. V lost 4 bases, J lost 9 bases, and 23 bases stayed unmatched. This CDR3 comprises 18 residues. Germline V gives CDR1 SQVTM, CDR2 ANQGSEA. The CDR3 DNA reads as TGCAGCGTTGGGACCGGGACAGGGGGTCCCACCAGCGAGTCGGGGCAGTACTTC. It translates to CSVGTGTGGPTSESGQYF.

V and J are TRBV7-9 and TRBJ1-1; D unresolved. V was shortened by 7 bases and J by 1 base, with 10 bases between the two germline ends. The CDR3 is 13 amino acids. Germline V CDR1 and CDR2: SEHNR, FQNEAQ (reference sequence). In DNA form, the CDR3 reads TGTGCCAGCACCAATAACAGGAACACTGAAGCTTTCTTT. This codes for CASTNNRNTEAFF.